Listed here are 14 T cell receptor beta chains from one sample, sequenced in a study of blood T cell repertoires in COVID-19. Profiled with immunoSEQ multiplex PCR; TCRdb holds only in-frame clones, not every one. Of under 300,000 clones listed, roughly nine tenths are singletons. Material: peripheral blood. The source of these receptors is a man aged 55 to 70 with acute or convalescent COVID-19.

The rearrangement links TRBV28 to TRBJ2-1; D perhaps matches TRBD1 (7 bases). Trimming took 6 bases from V and 4 from J, leaving 19 bases between them. The CDR3 is made up of 16 amino acids. Per germline, CDR1 MDHEN and CDR2 SYDVKM. CDR3 bases: TGTGCCAGCAGATTGATCGGGGACAGCGGGTACAATGAGCAGTTCTTC. Amino acids: CASRLIGDSGYNEQFF.

The chain couples TRBV6-1 to TRBJ1-2; D is undetermined. The CDR3 is made up of 14 amino acids. V gave up 1 base and J gave up 3 bases, with 9 bases separating them. The germline gives CDR1 MNHNS, CDR2 SASEGT. In nucleotides, the CDR3 is TGTGCCAGCAGTGAAGTGCGGCGGGACTATGGCTACACCTTC. The encoded protein is CASSEVRRDYGYTF.

The CDR3 sequence: CASSPWGSGSSDTQYF. The CDR3 bases are TGTGCCAGCAGCCCCTGGGGTAGCGGGAGCTCGGATACGCAGTATTTT. The V gene is TRBV14, the J gene TRBJ2-3, with 9 positions matching TRBD2. The junction had 11 bases not matched to a gene; V was cut back by 4 bases and J by 6 bases. The CDR3 runs to 16 residues. Germline CDR1 SGHDN, CDR2 FVKESK.

The rearrangement uses TRBV4-2 and TRBJ2-3; 7 nucleotides line up with TRBD1. The CDR3 totals 15 residues. V was clipped by 0 bases and J by 11 bases; unmatched bases: 11. Germline V lookup: CDR1 LGHNA, CDR2 YNFKEQ. This CDR3 reads CASSQDQGERARQYF. The CDR3 nucleotides read TGTGCCAGCAGCCAAGATCAGGGGGAGCGAGCCCGGCAGTATTTT.

The J gene is TRBJ2-2, the V gene TRBV28; 10 bases are shared with TRBD2. V lost 2 bases and J lost 5; bases outside the gene matches: 8. The CDR3 contains 17 residues. The germline gives CDR1 MDHEN, CDR2 SYDVKM. The CDR3 protein is CASSLVASGSGTGELFF. The CDR3 nucleotides are TGTGCCAGCAGTTTAGTCGCTAGCGGGAGCGGTACCGGGGAGCTGTTTTTT. The full variable domain, in which reference TRBV28 and TRBJ2-2 provide the parts outside the CDR3, is DVKVTQSSRYLVKRTGEKVFLECVQDMDHENMFWYRQDPGLGLRLIYFSYDVKMKEKGDIPEGYSVSREKKERFSLILESASTNQTSMYLCASSLVASGSGTGELFFGEGSRLTVL.

This clone was observed a few times. This chain links TRBV7-2 with TRBJ2-1; TRBD2 agrees at 11 bases. Unmatched junction bases numbered 4, after V lost 0 bases and J lost 6 bases. The CDR3 contains 16 residues. Germline loops: CDR1 SGHTA, CDR2 FQGNSA. CDR3 nucleotides: TGTGCCAGCAGCTTAGCGAGACTAGCGGGAAGCAATGAGCAGTTCTTC. It encodes CASSLARLAGSNEQFF.

The J gene is TRBJ2-3, the V gene TRBV4-2; 7 nucleotides line up with TRBD1. The CDR3 is made up of 17 amino acids. Looked up from germline, CDR1 is LGHNA and CDR2 is YNFKEQ. With V trimmed by 2 bases and J by 2 bases, 10 bases remained unmatched. CDR3 residues: CASSQRRQGVTTDTQYF. CDR3 coding DNA: TGTGCCAGCAGCCAACGTCGGCAGGGGGTGACCACAGATACGCAGTATTTT.

The V gene is TRBV24-1, the J gene TRBJ1-1; a possible D gene is TRBD1 (6 bases). Per germline, CDR1 KGHDR and CDR2 SFDVKD. V was trimmed by 4 bases and J by 1 base, leaving 12 bases between them. This CDR3 spans 15 amino acids. CDR3 sequence reads: CATSDSQTGNTEAFF. CDR3 DNA: TGTGCCACCAGTGACTCACAGACAGGGAACACTGAAGCTTTCTTT.

The gene calls are TRBV5-4 and TRBJ2-3; TRBD2 is a possible D gene (6 bases). V shed 6 bases and J shed 6 bases, with 14 bases lying between them. The germline V gene encodes CDR1 SGHNT and CDR2 YYREEE (reference sequence). This CDR3 has 13 residues. CDR3 nucleotides: TGTGCCAGCAACCTGGGAGGCCGGGATACGCAGTATTTT. It yields the protein CASNLGGRDTQYF.

V is TRBV5-1 and J is TRBJ2-5, with D possibly matching TRBD1 (8 bases). Germline V lookup: CDR1 SGHRS, CDR2 YFSETQ. V was cut by 4 bases and J by 0 bases, with 16 bases left in between. The CDR3 covers 16 residues. CDR3 DNA: TGCGCCAGCAGCACGGGGGGACAGGCGCACCAAGAGACCCAGTACTTC. This translates into CASSTGGQAHQETQYF.

CDR3 residues: CASSFGQTYEQYF. In DNA, the CDR3 is TGTGCCAGCAGCTTCGGACAAACCTACGAGCAGTACTTC. The rearrangement links TRBV7-3 to TRBJ2-7; D may be TRBD1 (5 bases). The CDR3 consists of 13 residues. Germline V gene data show CDR1 as SGHTA and CDR2 as FQGTGA. V was trimmed by 3 bases and J by 2 bases, leaving 8 bases between them.

This clone was picked up a small number of times. The chain carries TRBV28 and TRBJ2-5; 7 positions agree with TRBD2. The germline gives CDR1 MDHEN, CDR2 SYDVKM. The CDR3 has 15 residues. The ends lost 7 bases at V and 5 bases at J; junction bases unmatched: 13. The CDR3 spells CASIASLAKTETQYF. For the CDR3, the DNA is TGTGCCAGCATTGCGTCACTAGCGAAAACCGAGACCCAGTACTTC. Filled out from reference TRBV28 and TRBJ2-5, the complete variable domain reads DVKVTQSSRYLVKRTGEKVFLECVQDMDHENMFWYRQDPGLGLRLIYFSYDVKMKEKGDIPEGYSVSREKKERFSLILESASTNQTSMYLCASIASLAKTETQYFGPGTRLLVL.

The V and J genes are TRBV7-2 and TRBJ1-4; D uncertain. This CDR3 contains 15 residues. CDR1 and CDR2 from the germline V gene are SGHTA and FQGNSA. The germline V and J ends were trimmed by 4 bases and 3 bases, with 12 bases remaining between them. Written as DNA, the CDR3 is TGTGCCAGCAGCTCCTACCAGGCAGCTAATGAAAAACTGTTTTTT. The encoded protein is CASSSYQAANEKLFF.

V usage is TRBV4-3 and J usage is TRBJ2-7, with a weak D call TRBD2 (6 bases). The CDR3 contains 14 residues. Germline V CDR1 and CDR2: LGHNA, YSLEER. Trimming took off 1 base at V and 1 base at J, with 8 bases between the two ends. The CDR3 loop reads CASSQVAASYEQYF. CDR3 nucleotides: TGCGCCAGCAGCCAAGTAGCGGCATCCTACGAGCAGTACTTC.